The clone carrying this TCR beta chain came up once. This CDR3 region has 14 residues. Germline assignment: CDR1 MNHEY and CDR2 SVGAGI. Trimming pared 2 bases from V and 6 bases from J, leaving 14 bases between. This record belongs to a study of blood T cell repertoires in COVID-19. Study overall: There were acute and convalescent COVID-19 samples, and they came from the United States, Italy and Spain. The cDNA or gDNA used as material had been derived from T cells, B-cell-depleted T cells, or PBMCs.

The table came from immunoSEQ multiplex PCR; TCRdb's copy has only in-frame clones and leaves some out. Here the sample spans more than 85,000 clones, 88% being singletons. The TCR originated in an older woman with acute or convalescent COVID-19. The sequenced material came from peripheral blood. The gene calls are TRBV6-5 and TRBJ2-7; tentative D call: TRBD2 (6 bases). The CDR3 sequence: CASSYGQGGREQYF. CDR3 bases: TGTGCCAGCAGTTACGGGCAGGGAGGTCGCGAGCAGTACTTC.